Listed here are 8 T cell receptor beta chains from one sample, sequenced in a study of TIL therapy for anti-PD-1-resistant metastatic lung cancer. The immunoSEQ assay was v3. Generated by immunoSEQ multiplex PCR, the TCRdb table keeps only in-frame clones and is missing some. The table has approximately 92,000 clones, less than 70% seen once. Time point indicated: pre-treatment sample, taken before nivolumab and TIL therapy. The tumor samples were excised metastases, mostly pleural nodules or supraclavicular lymph nodes. The sample in question was tumor tissue, obtained at baseline. All receptors come from a person aged 25-80 years with non-small cell lung cancer.

This sequence joins TRBV4-2 and TRBJ1-2, with TRBD1 identical over 8 bases. V lost 0 bases, J lost 6 bases, and 6 bases stayed unmatched. In germline, CDR1 is LGHNA, CDR2 YNFKEQ. The CDR3 runs to 15 residues. The CDR3 region is CASSQDRGQGDGYTF. CDR3 in DNA: TGTGCCAGCAGCCAAGACAGGGGGCAGGGCGATGGCTACACCTTC.

The rearrangement links TRBV18 to TRBJ2-2; D gene ambiguous. Per the germline V gene, CDR1 is KGHSH and CDR2 is LQKENI. V lost 1 base and J lost 0, with 6 bases in between. The CDR3 contains 15 residues. CDR3 in amino acids: CASSPLPANTGELFF. CDR3 DNA: TGTGCCAGCTCACCACTTCCTGCGAACACCGGGGAGCTGTTTTTT.

This chain uses TRBV6-5 with TRBJ2-7; D uncertain. Trimming cost V 0 bases and J 2 bases, with 11 bases left between them. The CDR3 length is 15 residues. The germline CDR1 and CDR2 sequences are MNHEY and SVGAGI. The CDR3 sequence: CASSYSISAAYEQYF. The CDR3 DNA sequence: TGTGCCAGCAGTTACTCGATCTCCGCGGCCTACGAGCAGTACTTC.

V is TRBV6-1 and J is TRBJ1-2, with TRBD1 identical over 7 bases. Germline CDR1 is MNHNS and CDR2 is SASEGT. Germline trimming cut 1 base from V and 4 bases from J; bases unmatched to any gene: 6. The CDR3 spans 15 residues. CDR3 coding DNA: TGTGCCAGCAGTGAAGGACAGGGAGTCCTCTATGGCTACACCTTC. Its translation is CASSEGQGVLYGYTF.

This clone was seen a handful of times. The chain is built from TRBV27 and TRBJ2-4; 7 bases line up with TRBD1. From germline, CDR1 is MNHEY and CDR2 SMNVEV (reference sequence). The CDR3 has 13 amino acids. J gave up 7 bases and V 2 bases, and 2 bases lay outside the gene matches. In DNA form, the CDR3 reads TGTGCCAGCAGTTTAAGGGGGCGGAACATTCAGTACTTC. Its protein is CASSLRGRNIQYF.

This clone was seen a handful of times. The chain employs TRBV27 and TRBJ1-2; D gene unclear. From germline, CDR1 is MNHEY and CDR2 SMNVEV (reference sequence). The CDR3 length is 15 residues. V was cut by 5 bases and J by 4 bases, with 17 bases left in between. CDR3 bases: TGTGCCAGCAGTCCCCTCGGGGAGGGCGGCTATGGCTACACCTTC. Residues: CASSPLGEGGYGYTF.

The rearrangement joins TRBV30 to TRBJ1-4; D may be TRBD1 (6 bases). Trimming left V 4 bases short and J 8 bases short, with 17 bases between. The CDR3 is made up of 14 amino acids. The germline gives CDR1 GTSNPN, CDR2 SVGIG (reference sequence). CDR3 in amino acids: CAWTISGGKEKLFF. CDR3 coding DNA: TGTGCCTGGACAATTTCCGGGGGCAAGGAAAAACTGTTTTTT. The complete variable domain, with remaining parts taken from reference TRBV30 and TRBJ1-4, reads SQTIHQWPATLVQPVGSPLSLECTVEGTSNPNLYWYRQAAGRGLQLLFYSVGIGQISSEVPQNLSASRPQDRQFILSSKKLLLSDSGFYLCAWTISGGKEKLFFGSGTQLSVL.

Only a few counts were recorded for this clone. J is TRBJ1-3 and V is TRBV6-5, with D hard to call. V lost 8 bases and J lost 4, with 12 bases in between. The CDR3 consists of 13 residues. Germline assignment: CDR1 MNHEY and CDR2 SVGAGI. CDR3 DNA sequence: TGTGCCAGCTCCCGAGTAGGGGGAAACACCATATATTTT. Its protein product is CASSRVGGNTIYF.